A single sample is the source of the 16 T cell receptor beta chains below, sequenced in a study of T-cell reconstitution after alpha-beta-depleted transplantation in children. Molecular barcoding with unique molecular identifiers was used for the TCRbeta library. TCRdb reanalysed the PCR reads using MiXCR and keeps one entry per CDR3 protein. The table records some 460,000 distinct CDR3 sequences, roughly 15% of them present only once. The sequencing here drew on PBMCs, mostly from graft donor cells, taken 360 days after TCRalphabeta/CD19-depleted stem cell transplant. The receptors here all came from a boy under two years old who had a stem cell transplant for Wiskott-Aldrich syndrome, so the T cells may come from the graft donor.

This clonotype was seen more than once but under ten times. The chain employs TRBV12-5 and TRBJ2-5; D unresolved. This CDR3 region has 18 residues. The germline CDR1 and CDR2 sequences are LGHNT and FRNRAP. Trimming cost V 5 bases and J 2 bases, with 24 bases left between them. The CDR3 region has the DNA TGTGCTAGTGGTCCCGGTCAGCCCCCGTCAGCCCTGCAAGAGACCCAGTACTTC. Its translation: CASGPGQPPSALQETQYF. Full variable domain (remainder filled in from reference TRBV12-5 and TRBJ2-5): DARVTQTPRHKVTEMGQEVTMRCQPILGHNTVFWYRQTMMQGLELLAYFRNRAPLDDSGMPKDRFSAEMPDATLATLKIQPSEPRDSAVYFCASGPGQPPSALQETQYFGPGTRLLVL.

This clonotype was recorded a few times. CDR3 sequence reads: CASSLVSLQETQYF. DNA for the CDR3: TGCGCCAGCAGCTTGGTTTCGTTACAAGAGACCCAGTACTTC. The chain employs TRBV5-1 and TRBJ2-5; D not resolved. This CDR3 spans 14 amino acids. With 0 bases removed from V and 2 bases from J, the gap between germline ends came to 8 bases. Germline V gene data show CDR1 as SGHRS and CDR2 as YFSETQ. The full variable domain, rest sourced from reference TRBV5-1 and TRBJ2-5, is KAGVTQTPRYLIKTRGQQVTLSCSPISGHRSVSWYQQTPGQGLQFLFEYFSETQRNKGNFPGRFSGRQFSNSRSEMNVSTLELGDSALYLCASSLVSLQETQYFGPGTRLLVL.

V gene TRBV5-1 combines with J gene TRBJ1-4; the D gene is possibly TRBD1 (5 bases). Germline loops: CDR1 SGHRS, CDR2 YFSETQ. Trimming cost V 5 bases and J 8 bases, with 13 bases left between them. This CDR3 is 13 amino acids long. CDR3: CASRVYRDEKLFF. As DNA, the CDR3 is TGCGCCAGCAGAGTATACCGGGACGAAAAACTGTTTTTT.

The chain combines TRBV5-5 with TRBJ2-7; D remains ambiguous. Germline V lookup: CDR1 SGHKS, CDR2 YYEKEE (reference sequence). CDR3 length equals 13 residues. Trimming left V 4 bases short and J 5 bases short, with 13 bases between. In DNA form, the CDR3 reads TGTGCCAGCAGCCCCCCCTTGGGCGACGAGCAGTACTTC. It specifies CASSPPLGDEQYF. The full variable domain, in which reference TRBV5-5 and TRBJ2-7 provide the parts outside the CDR3, is DAGVTQSPTHLIKTRGQQVTLRCSPISGHKSVSWYQQVLGQGPQFIFQYYEKEERGRGNFPDRFSARQFPNYSSELNVNALLLGDSALYLCASSPPLGDEQYFGPGTRLTVT.

The chain employs TRBV28 and TRBJ1-6; D gene ambiguous. The germline V and J ends were trimmed by 7 bases and 10 bases, with 11 bases remaining between them. The CDR3 has 12 residues. Germline lookup yields CDR1 MDHEN and CDR2 SYDVKM. The CDR3 protein is CASKIRRSPLHF. DNA for the CDR3: TGTGCCAGCAAGATACGGAGGTCACCCCTCCACTTT.

This chain uses TRBV4-1 with TRBJ2-1; the D gene is possibly TRBD2 (6 bases). Per the germline V gene, CDR1 is MGHRA and CDR2 is YSYEKL. Trimming pared 6 bases from V and 7 bases from J, leaving 16 bases between. This CDR3 has 14 amino acids. CDR3 loop: CASRGGPRSNEQFF. The CDR3, as DNA: TGCGCCAGCAGGGGGGGTCCTCGGTCAAATGAGCAGTTCTTC.

The chain combines TRBV19 with TRBJ2-1; D is unclear. This CDR3 comprises 16 residues. Germline V gene data show CDR1 as LNHDA and CDR2 as SQIVND (reference sequence). The ends were cut back, 0 bases at V and 3 bases at J, with 12 bases in the middle. The CDR3 sequence: CASSIEDQRIYNEQFF. The DNA of the CDR3 is TGTGCCAGTAGTATAGAGGACCAAAGGATCTACAATGAGCAGTTCTTC. The whole variable domain, remainder taken from reference TRBV19 and TRBJ2-1, is DGGITQSPKYLFRKEGQNVTLSCEQNLNHDAMYWYRQDPGQGLRLIYYSQIVNDFQKGDIAEGYSVSREKKESFPLTVTSAQKNPTAFYLCASSIEDQRIYNEQFFGPGTRLTVL.

This clonotype was counted a few times. V is TRBV29-1 and J is TRBJ2-3, with TRBD2 identical over 10 bases. Germline V CDR1 and CDR2: SQVTM, ANQGSEA. This CDR3 is built from 15 residues. The trim removed 5 bases at V and 1 base at J, leaving 6 bases unmatched. The CDR3 protein is CSVTPSGGGTDTQYF. Here the CDR3 DNA reads TGCAGCGTTACCCCTAGCGGGGGAGGCACAGATACGCAGTATTTT.

This clonotype occurred a few times. This chain connects TRBV3-1 to TRBJ2-2; tentative D call: TRBD1 (6 bases). Germline V CDR1 and CDR2: LGHDT, YNNKEL (reference sequence). The CDR3 is 17 amino acids. Trimming took off 0 bases at V and 4 bases at J, with 15 bases between the two ends. CDR3 nucleotides: TGTGCCAGCAGCCAAGATCCGGACAGCCTGAGCACCGGGGAGCTGTTTTTT. Translated, it gives CASSQDPDSLSTGELFF.

The chain carries TRBV10-2 and TRBJ2-7; 8 bases are a match to TRBD2. The germline V gene has CDR1 WSHSY and CDR2 SAAADI. V dropped 4 bases and J dropped 0; count of bases not matched to a gene: 5. The CDR3 spans 15 residues. CDR3 amino acids: CASSVGGGSSYEQYF. CDR3 in DNA: TGCGCCAGCAGTGTAGGCGGGGGGAGCTCCTACGAGCAGTACTTC.

This clonotype has just a few counts. J is TRBJ2-3 and V is TRBV9; 13 bases are shared with TRBD2. The CDR3 totals 18 residues. J lost 0 bases, V lost 0 bases, and 4 bases had no gene match. Germline V gene data show CDR1 as SGDLS and CDR2 as YYNGEE. The CDR3 sequence: CASSVELAGGWSTDTQYF. For the CDR3, the DNA is TGTGCCAGCAGCGTAGAACTAGCGGGAGGGTGGAGCACAGATACGCAGTATTTT.

V and J are TRBV6-2 or TRBV6-3 and TRBJ2-5; TRBD2 is a possible D gene (6 bases). V lost 2 bases and J lost 4, with 11 bases in between. The CDR3 length is 14 residues. Germline-derived CDR1 and CDR2 are MNHEY and SVGEGT. The CDR3 region has the DNA TGTGCCAGCAGTTACGGGAGGTTGGCAGAGACCCAGTACTTC. Encoded protein: CASSYGRLAETQYF.

Concerning this clonotype: The junction does not match germline at one end; this may be a read error. This chain links TRBV7-9 with TRBJ2-3; possible D gene TRBD2, 7 bases. Germline V lookup: CDR1 SEHNR, CDR2 FQNEAQ (reference sequence). CDR3 length: 15 residues. The CDR3 protein is CASSLGGGAADTQYF. CDR3 in DNA: TGTGCCAGCAGTTTAGGGGGGGGGGCCGCAGATACGCAGTATTTT.

This clonotype has just a few counts. The gene calls are TRBV21-1 and TRBJ2-3; the listed D gene, TRBD1, was not tested against the DNA. TRBV21-1 is a pseudogene. The CDR3 consists of 13 residues. CDR3 sequence: CASSGGGVDTQYF. CDR3 DNA sequence: TGTGCCAGCTCCGGGGGGGGCGTAGATACGCAGTATTTT.

The chain recombines TRBV6-2 or TRBV6-3 with TRBJ2-7; TRBD1 might be the D (5 bases). V gave up 11 bases and J gave up 7 bases, with 15 bases separating them. The CDR3 runs 11 residues. Per germline, CDR1 MNHEY and CDR2 SVGEGT. As DNA, the CDR3 is TGTGCCTCAGCGTATTACAGGGAGCAGTACTTC. Translated: CASAYYREQYF.

V and J are TRBV11-2 and TRBJ2-3, with TRBD2 identical over 8 bases. With V trimmed by 1 base and J by 2 bases, 11 bases remained unmatched. Germline assignment: CDR1 SGHAT and CDR2 FQNNGV. The CDR3 is made up of 18 amino acids. CDR3 residues: CASSLGMRTSRYTDTQYF. CDR3 nucleotide sequence: TGTGCCAGCAGCTTAGGGATGAGGACTAGCAGATACACAGATACGCAGTATTTT.